This TCR beta chain was documented in a study of T cell changes during pregnancy in multiple sclerosis. CDR3 length: 15 residues. Germline lookup yields CDR1 SGHTA and CDR2 FQGTGA. V was pared by 6 bases and J by 4 bases, with 7 bases of the junction left unmatched. Method: immunoSEQ multiplex PCR; TCRdb's copy keeps in-frame clones and lacks some. The sample lists around 99,000 clones, 85% to 95% occurring once. The sequence was collected from a female donor in good health, enrolled as a control in a pregnancy study. The chain uses TRBV7-3 and TRBJ2-2; 8 positions agree with TRBD2. Sequencing used peripheral blood, obtained in the third trimester of pregnancy. DNA of the CDR3: TGTGCCAGCAGGCTATCAGCGGGGGTCACCGGGGAGCTGTTTTTT. It encodes CASRLSAGVTGELFF.